Below, 7 T cell receptor beta chains from the same sample are listed, as sequenced in a study of cytomegalovirus exposure and HLA in healthy donors. It was with 60 Vbeta and 13 Jbeta primers that the PCR ran. Libraries were prepared by immunoSEQ multiplex PCR; TCRdb keeps only in-frame clonotypes and omits some of them. The sample carries some 200,000 clones, 60% to 80% recorded once. The sequencing sample was made of PBMCs. Every receptor here comes from a man between 35 and 55 years old in good health and CMV-seronegative.

The chain is built from TRBV2 and TRBJ2-2, with 10 bases identical to TRBD2. The CDR3 length is 17 residues. V shed 3 bases and J 1 base; nucleotides not matched to a gene: 5. In germline, CDR1 is SNHLY, CDR2 FYNNEI. The CDR3 nucleotides are TGTGCCAGCAGTGAGACGGCTAGCGGGGGGAACACCGGGGAGCTGTTTTTT. Its translation is CASSETASGGNTGELFF. Looking up the rest from reference TRBV2 and TRBJ2-2 gives the full variable domain: EPEVTQTPSHQVTQMGQEVILRCVPISNHLYFYWYRQILGQKVEFLVSFYNNEISEKSEIFDDQFSVERPDGSNFTLKIRSTKLEDSAMYFCASSETASGGNTGELFFGEGSRLTVL.

The chain has TRBV7-9 and TRBJ2-2; 7 nucleotides agree with TRBD2. The V gene's germline CDR1 is SEHNR and CDR2 FQNEAQ (reference sequence). V gave up 2 bases and J gave up 2 bases; unmatched junction bases: 2. This CDR3 region has 15 residues. The CDR3 DNA reads TGTGCCAGCAGCTTACGCGGGGGAAACACCGGGGAGCTGTTTTTT. It specifies CASSLRGGNTGELFF.

J is TRBJ1-4 and V is TRBV7-9, with TRBD1 matching over 10 bases. With V trimmed by 1 base and J by 10 bases, 6 bases remained unmatched. The CDR3 consists of 15 residues. CDR1 and CDR2 (germline): SEHNR, FQNEAQ (reference sequence). DNA of the CDR3: TGTGCCAGCAGCTTAGTGGGACAGGGGAACGGAAAACTGTTTTTT. Protein: CASSLVGQGNGKLFF.

In this sample, this clone turned up a few times. This rearrangement joins TRBV7-9 to TRBJ1-3, with a tentative D call TRBD1 (6 bases). V lost 5 bases and J 4 bases, leaving 18 bases between the germline ends. Looked up from germline, CDR1 is SEHNR and CDR2 is FQNEAQ (reference sequence). The CDR3 is made up of 16 amino acids. CDR3 coding DNA: TGTGCCAGCAGCCCGAATCCGGGACAAAGAGGAAACACCATATATTTT. Encoded protein: CASSPNPGQRGNTIYF.

Concerning this clone itself: Relative to the germline gene, one junction end is altered; a read error may explain this. The chain couples TRBV7-9 to TRBJ2-7; 8 nucleotides line up with TRBD1. This CDR3 has 14 amino acids. Germline CDR1 SEHNR, CDR2 FQNEAQ (reference sequence). This CDR3 reads CSSSGGTGFYEQYF. Here the CDR3 DNA reads TGTTCCAGCAGCGGCGGGACAGGATTTTACGAGCAGTACTTC.

The gene calls are TRBV7-8 and TRBJ2-5; D might be TRBD2 (5 bases). The CDR3 contains 14 residues. The V end was cut by 7 bases, the J end by 1 base, with 13 bases between. Germline loops: CDR1 SGHVS, CDR2 FQNEAQ. This chain's CDR3 is CASTGGGSQETQYF. For the CDR3, the DNA is TGTGCCAGCACCGGAGGAGGCAGCCAAGAGACCCAGTACTTC.

The chain recombines TRBV7-9 with TRBJ2-3, with TRBD2 matching over 8 bases. Germline V gives CDR1 SEHNR, CDR2 FQNEAQ (reference sequence). V shed 1 base, J shed 5 bases, and the junction held 8 bases outside the gene matches. This CDR3 is 16 amino acids long. CDR3 region: CASSLGGAGDGDTQYF. The CDR3 DNA reads TGTGCCAGCAGCTTAGGAGGAGCGGGAGATGGAGATACGCAGTATTTT.